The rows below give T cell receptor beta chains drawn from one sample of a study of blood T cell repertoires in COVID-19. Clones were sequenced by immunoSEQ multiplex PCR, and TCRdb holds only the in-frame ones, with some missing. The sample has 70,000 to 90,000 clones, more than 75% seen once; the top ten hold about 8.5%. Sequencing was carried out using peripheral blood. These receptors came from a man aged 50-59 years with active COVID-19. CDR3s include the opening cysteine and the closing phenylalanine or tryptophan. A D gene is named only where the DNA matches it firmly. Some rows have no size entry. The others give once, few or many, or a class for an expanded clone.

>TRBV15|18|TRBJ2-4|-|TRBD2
TGTGCCACCAGCAGTACACTAGCGGGGGGCTTAGCCAAAAACATTCAGTACTTC
CATSSTLAGGLAKNIQYF
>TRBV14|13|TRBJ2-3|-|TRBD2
TGTGCCAGCAGCCATAGTAGCGGGGATACGCAGTATTTT
CASSHSSGDTQYF
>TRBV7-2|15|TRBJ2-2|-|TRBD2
TGTGCCAGCAGCTCGACTAGCGGGAGTGGCGGGGAGCTGTTTTTT
CASSSTSGSGGELFF
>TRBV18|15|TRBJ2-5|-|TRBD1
TGTGCCAGCTCCCGTGGACAGGGTCTTACGGAGACCCAGTACTTC
CASSRGQGLTETQYF
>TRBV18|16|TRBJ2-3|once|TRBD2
TGTGCCAGCTCACAGAACCCGGGACTAGCGCCAGATACGCAGTATTTT
CASSQNPGLAPDTQYF
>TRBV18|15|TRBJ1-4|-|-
TGTGCCAGCTCACCAGCAGGGTCCTGGGATGAAAAACTGTTTTTT
CASSPAGSWDEKLFF
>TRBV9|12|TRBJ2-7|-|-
TGTGCCAGCAGCCCCCGACTCTACGAGCAGTACTTC
CASSPRLYEQYF
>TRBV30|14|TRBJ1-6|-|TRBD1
TGTGCCTGCACTAGGACAGGGGTTAATTCACCCCTCCACTTT
CACTRTGVNSPLHF
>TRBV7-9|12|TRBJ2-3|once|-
TGTGCCAGCAGCCAAGCGGCGGACACGCAGTATTTT
CASSQAADTQYF
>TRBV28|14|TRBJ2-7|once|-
TGTGCCAGCAGTCCCCGCCAACTCACCTACGAGCAGTACTTC
CASSPRQLTYEQYF
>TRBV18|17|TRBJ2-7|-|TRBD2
TGTGCCAGCTCACCACCGGGAGAGCGGGGGGGCCCCTACGAGCAGTACTTC
CASSPPGERGGPYEQYF
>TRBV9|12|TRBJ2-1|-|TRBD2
TGTGCCAGCAGCGCGGGAGGGAATGAGCAGTTCTTC
CASSAGGNEQFF
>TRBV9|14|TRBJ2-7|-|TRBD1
TGTGCCAGCAGCGTAAAGTGGACAGGGGACGAGCAGTACTTC
CASSVKWTGDEQYF
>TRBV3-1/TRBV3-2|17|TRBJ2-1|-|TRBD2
TGTGCCAGCAGCCTCCGGGTAGCGGGGAACTCCTACAATGAGCAGTTCTTC
CASSLRVAGNSYNEQFF
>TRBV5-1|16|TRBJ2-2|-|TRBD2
TGCGCCAGCAGCCTCCCGCGGGGGGGAAGGACCGGGGAGCTGTTTTTT
CASSLPRGGRTGELFF
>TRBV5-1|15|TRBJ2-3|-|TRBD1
TGCGCCAGCAGCGTCCGGGACAGGGAACCAGATACGCAGTATTTT
CASSVRDREPDTQYF
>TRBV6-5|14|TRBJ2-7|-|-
TGTGCCAGCAAGGAAAGGACTTCTTCCTACGAGCAGTACTTC
CASKERTSSYEQYF
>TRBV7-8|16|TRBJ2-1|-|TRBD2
TGTGCCAGCAGCGGGTATAGCGGGAGAGCCTACAATGAGCAGTTCTTC
CASSGYSGRAYNEQFF
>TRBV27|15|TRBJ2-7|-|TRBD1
TGTGCCAGCAGTTCATACAGGGGGAAAGACTACGAGCAGTACTTC
CASSSYRGKDYEQYF
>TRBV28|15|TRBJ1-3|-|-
TGTGCCAGCAGTTTAGGACAGAAAGCTGGAAACACCATATATTTT
CASSLGQKAGNTIYF
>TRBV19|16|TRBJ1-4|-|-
TGTGCCAGTAGTGCCAGGAGGGGGGGCACTAATGAAAAACTGTTTTTT
CASSARRGGTNEKLFF
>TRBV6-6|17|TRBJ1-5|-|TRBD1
TGTGCCAGCAGTCCGAGAGGGACAGGGCCTTCGGGTCAGCCCCAGCATTTT
CASSPRGTGPSGQPQHF
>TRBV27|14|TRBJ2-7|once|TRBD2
TGTGCCAGCAGTTTGCAGGGACTAGTAGGCGAGCAGTACTTC
CASSLQGLVGEQYF
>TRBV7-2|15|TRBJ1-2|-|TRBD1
TGTGCCAGCAGCTCAGGGACAGGGGGCGTTTATGGCTACACCTTC
CASSSGTGGVYGYTF
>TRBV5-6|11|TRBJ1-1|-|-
TGTGCCAGCAGCAACGACGAGCGGGCTTTCTTT
CASSNDERAFF
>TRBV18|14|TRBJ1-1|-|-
TGTGCCAGCTCACCTGGCAGGCTGAACACTGAAGCTTTCTTT
CASSPGRLNTEAFF
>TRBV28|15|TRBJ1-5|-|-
TGTGCCAGCAGTGGGACGACAGGTTCCAATCAGCCCCAGCATTTT
CASSGTTGSNQPQHF
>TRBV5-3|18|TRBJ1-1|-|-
TGTGCCAGAAGCACCGGGGTTCAGAGTTTGGCCATGAACACTGAAGCTTTCTTT
CARSTGVQSLAMNTEAFF
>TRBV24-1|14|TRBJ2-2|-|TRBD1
TGTGCCACCGGTGACAGGGGGAACACCGGGGAGCTGTTTTTT
CATGDRGNTGELFF
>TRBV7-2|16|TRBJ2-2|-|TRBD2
TGTGCCAGTCCAGGACGGTTAGCGGGGGGCACCGGGGAGCTGTTTTTT
CASPGRLAGGTGELFF
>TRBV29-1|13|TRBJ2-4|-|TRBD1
TGCAGCGCTGTAGCCGGGACAGAAAACATTCAGTACTTC
CSAVAGTENIQYF
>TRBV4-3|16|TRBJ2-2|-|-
TGCGCCAGCAGCCAAGATCGGCTAGCGCGAACCGGGGAGCTGTTTTTT
CASSQDRLARTGELFF
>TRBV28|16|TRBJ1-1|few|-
TGTGCCAGCAGCCGAACCTCAGGGAGGAGGGACACTGAAGCTTTCTTT
CASSRTSGRRDTEAFF
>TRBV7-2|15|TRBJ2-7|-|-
TGTGCCAGCAGCTCACGACAGACTAGCTCCTACGAGCAGTACTTC
CASSSRQTSSYEQYF
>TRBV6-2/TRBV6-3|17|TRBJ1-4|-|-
TGTGCCAGCAGTTCGCGCTCAGGGGTGACAACTAATGAAAAACTGTTTTTT
CASSSRSGVTTNEKLFF
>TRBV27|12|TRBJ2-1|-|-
TGTGCCAGCAGCCGCAGGGGAAATGAGCAGTTCTTC
CASSRRGNEQFF
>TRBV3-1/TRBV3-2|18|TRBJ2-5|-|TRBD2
TGTGCCAGCAGCCAAGATCGTCTAGCGGGAGGGTACCAAGAGACCCAGTACTTC
CASSQDRLAGGYQETQYF
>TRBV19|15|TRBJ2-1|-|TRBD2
TGTGCCAGTAGACTAGCGGGGAGCTCCTACAATGAGCAGTTCTTC
CASRLAGSSYNEQFF
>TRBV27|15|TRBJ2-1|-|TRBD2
TGTGCCAGCACCCCGCGGGGGGTACTACACAATGAGCAGTTCTTC
CASTPRGVLHNEQFF
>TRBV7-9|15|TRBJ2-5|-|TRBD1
TGTGCCAGCAGCTTAGCTGCAGGGGGCTGGGAGACCCAGTACTTC
CASSLAAGGWETQYF
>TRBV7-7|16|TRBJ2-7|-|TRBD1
TGTGCCAGCAGCCTCGGACAGGGGGCGAAGTCCTACGAGCAGTACTTC
CASSLGQGAKSYEQYF
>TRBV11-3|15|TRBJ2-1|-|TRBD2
TGTGCCAGCAGCCATCGACTAGCGGGGGCCAATGAGCAGTTCTTC
CASSHRLAGANEQFF